Each of the 3 T cell receptor beta chains below was sequenced from the same sample in a study of blood T cell repertoires in COVID-19. Sequencing used immunoSEQ multiplex PCR; TCRdb keeps in-frame clones, though not all of them. The top ten clones hold 6.2% of a sample with 250,000 or so clones, about 90% of them seen once. Sample: peripheral blood. These receptors originate from a man aged 55 to 70 with acute or convalescent COVID-19.

The chain links TRBV18 to TRBJ2-1, with D maybe TRBD1 (5 bases). Germline CDR1 reads KGHSH; CDR2 reads LQKENI. Trimming cost V 8 bases and J 5 bases, with 10 bases left between them. The CDR3 spans 12 residues. The CDR3 DNA follows: TGTGCCAGCGCCAGGGCTGACAATGAGCAGTTCTTC. Its translation is CASARADNEQFF.

The V gene is TRBV27, the J gene TRBJ2-7, with D maybe TRBD2 (5 bases). This CDR3 contains 14 residues. Per the germline V gene, CDR1 is MNHEY and CDR2 is SMNVEV (reference sequence). Trimming pared 6 bases from V and 3 bases from J, leaving 15 bases between. CDR3 nucleotide sequence: TGTGCCAGCAGCCTACTAGAAAACCTCTACGAGCAGTACTTC. It codes for CASSLLENLYEQYF.

In the case of this clone: A read error may account for a junction end that differs from germline. The V gene is TRBV12-3 or TRBV12-4, the J gene TRBJ1-4; 10 bases match TRBD1. This CDR3 has 13 residues. For the CDR3, the DNA is TGTGCCAGCAGTCCCAGACAGGGGGCTGGTTTGGATTTT. Its protein is CASSPRQGAGLDF.